This T cell receptor (beta chain) was profiled in a study of blood T cell repertoires in COVID-19. The germline V gene has CDR1 LNHDA and CDR2 SQIVND (reference sequence). Trimming cost V 8 bases and J 12 bases, with 16 bases left between them. There are 11 residues in the CDR3. This table comes from immunoSEQ multiplex PCR, and its TCRdb copy is limited to in-frame clones, with some not included. The repertoire has around 260,000 clones, approximately 88% of them found once; the top ten carry about 0.65%. The chain carries TRBV19 and TRBJ1-1; possible D gene TRBD1, 5 bases. Sequencing was carried out using peripheral blood. The TCR was taken from a human donor in a cohort sampled during active COVID-19. The CDR3: CASQDSVESFF. The CDR3, as DNA: TGTGCCAGTCAAGACAGCGTCGAGTCTTTCTTT.